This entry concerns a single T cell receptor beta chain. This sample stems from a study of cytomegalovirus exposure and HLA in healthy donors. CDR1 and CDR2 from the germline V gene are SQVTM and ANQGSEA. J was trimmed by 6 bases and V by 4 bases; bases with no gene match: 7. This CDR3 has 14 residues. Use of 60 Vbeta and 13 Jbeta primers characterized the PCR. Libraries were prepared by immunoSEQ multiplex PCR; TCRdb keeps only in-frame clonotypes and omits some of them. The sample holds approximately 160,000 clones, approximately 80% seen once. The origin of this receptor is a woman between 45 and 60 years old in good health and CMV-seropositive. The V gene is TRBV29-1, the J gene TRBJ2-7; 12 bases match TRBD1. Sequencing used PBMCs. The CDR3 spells CSVGVGQGASEQYF. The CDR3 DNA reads TGCAGCGTTGGGGTGGGACAGGGGGCATCCGAGCAGTACTTC.